The T cell receptor beta chain described here comes from a study of T cell responses to AZD1222 COVID-19 vaccine. Study-level results: When two AZD1222 doses had been given, Spike-specific TCR breadth and depth rose. Dominant CD4 TCR responses targeted spike regions 160-218 and 743-854.

Remarks on this clone: Its antigen remains unknown.

Clones were read by immunoSEQ multiplex PCR, and TCRdb kept only the in-frame ones, dropping some. Among 140,000 to 150,000 clones listed, over 75% were seen once. The CDR3 spans 15 residues. This sequence was found in an adult in good health. The specimen comprised peripheral blood, sampled on day 0 of AZD1222 vaccination. The chain employs TRBV1 and TRBJ2-1; no DNA check was done on the table's D call, TRBD2. TRBV1 is a pseudogene segment. CDR3 DNA: TGCACCAGCAGCTCCAGCGGGGGGGCTAACAATGAGCAGTTCTTC. Translated: CTSSSSGGANNEQFF.